The 2 T cell receptor beta chains presented below share a single source sample, sequenced in a study of graft-versus-host responses after intestinal transplantation. These receptors lack a known antigen. Profiling relied on immunoSEQ multiplex PCR, and the TCRdb table lists in-frame clones only, not all of them. The sample records around 110,000 clones, around 94% being singletons. This specimen was unstimulated CD8+ T cells sorted from spleen or lymph node cells, taken before transplant. These receptors were taken from a human donor who was the organ donor for an intestinal transplant.

This chain links TRBV5-1 with TRBJ2-7, with D hard to call. The ends were cut back, 0 bases at V and 2 bases at J, with 9 bases in the middle. The CDR3 runs to 14 residues. The germline CDR1 and CDR2 sequences are SGHRS and YFSETQ. CDR3 in amino acids: CASSLAQPTYEQYF. CDR3 sequence (DNA): TGCGCCAGCAGCTTGGCTCAACCAACCTACGAGCAGTACTTC.

The DNA for the CDR3 is TGTGCCAGCAGCTTGTTTGGGGGGGCTGAAGCTTTCTTT. Protein product: CASSLFGGAEAFF. The chain has TRBV5-4 and TRBJ1-1; possible D gene TRBD1, 5 bases. Germline V gives CDR1 SGHNT, CDR2 YYREEE (reference sequence). This CDR3 has 13 residues. V lost 1 base and J 6 bases, leaving 10 bases between the germline ends.